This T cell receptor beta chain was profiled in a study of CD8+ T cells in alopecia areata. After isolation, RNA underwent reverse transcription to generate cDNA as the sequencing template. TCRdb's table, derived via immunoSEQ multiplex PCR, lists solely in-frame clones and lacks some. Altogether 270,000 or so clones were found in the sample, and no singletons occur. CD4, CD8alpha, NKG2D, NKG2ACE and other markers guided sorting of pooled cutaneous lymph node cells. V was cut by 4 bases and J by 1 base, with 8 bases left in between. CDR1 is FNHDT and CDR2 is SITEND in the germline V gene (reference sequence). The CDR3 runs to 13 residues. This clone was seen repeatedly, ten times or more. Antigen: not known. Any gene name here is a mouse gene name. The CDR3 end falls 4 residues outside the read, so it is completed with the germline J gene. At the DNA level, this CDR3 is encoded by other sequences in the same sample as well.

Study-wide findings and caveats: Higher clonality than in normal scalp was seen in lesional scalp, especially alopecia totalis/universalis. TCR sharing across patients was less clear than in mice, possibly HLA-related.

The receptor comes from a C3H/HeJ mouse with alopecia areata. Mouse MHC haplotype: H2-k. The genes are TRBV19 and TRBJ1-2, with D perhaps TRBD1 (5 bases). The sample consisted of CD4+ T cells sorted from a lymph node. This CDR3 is CASSQGGNSDYTF. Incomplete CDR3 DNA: TGTGCCAGCAGTCAGGGAGGAAACTCC.